This is a list of T cell receptor beta chains from one sample in a study of blood T cell repertoires in COVID-19. Clones were sequenced by immunoSEQ multiplex PCR, and TCRdb holds only the in-frame ones, with some missing. The table includes 150,000 to 200,000 clones, 76% detected once. The sequenced sample consisted of peripheral blood. These receptors were collected from a woman in her forties or fifties with active or convalescent COVID-19. Both conserved end residues are part of each CDR3. D genes are given only for firm matches. Part of the rows lack a size; the others show once, few, many or a class for expanded clones.

j_call,clone_size,d_call,v_call,cdr3_aa,cdr3_nt
TRBJ1-3,NA,NA,TRBV6-5,CASTVGRRTGNTIYF,TGTGCCAGCACTGTGGGCAGAAGGACTGGAAACACCATATATTTT
TRBJ2-7,NA,NA,TRBV10-3,CAIRKGSEGEQYF,TGTGCCATCAGGAAGGGGTCGGAGGGCGAGCAGTACTTC
TRBJ1-4,NA,NA,TRBV2,CASSEPRGLDEKLFF,TGTGCCAGCAGTGAACCACGGGGGTTGGATGAAAAACTGTTTTTT
TRBJ2-7,NA,TRBD1,TRBV7-8,CASSLAVGQGDREQYF,TGTGCCAGCAGCCTAGCCGTGGGACAGGGGGATCGCGAGCAGTACTTC
TRBJ2-2,NA,NA,TRBV7-3,CASSLSVLGELFF,TGTGCCAGCAGCTTAAGCGTCCTCGGGGAGCTGTTTTTT
TRBJ2-7,NA,TRBD2,TRBV27,CASSITSGSSEQYF,TGTGCCAGCAGTATAACTAGCGGGAGTAGCGAGCAGTACTTC
TRBJ1-3,once,NA,TRBV6-5,CASSLGGEGNTIYF,TGTGCCAGCAGTTTAGGGGGAGAAGGAAACACCATATATTTT
TRBJ2-4,NA,NA,TRBV7-2,CASSQVAVAKNIQYF,TGTGCCAGCAGCCAAGTAGCGGTAGCCAAAAACATTCAGTACTTC
TRBJ1-6,NA,NA,TRBV30,CAWILPTGVGSPLHF,TGTGCCTGGATTCTCCCGACAGGAGTTGGATCACCCCTCCACTTT
TRBJ1-1,NA,TRBD1,TRBV7-9,CASSSGGLSTEAFF,TGTGCCAGCAGCTCAGGGGGCTTGAGCACTGAAGCTTTCTTT
TRBJ2-7,NA,NA,TRBV23-1,CASSQFTVYEQYF,TGCGCCAGCAGTCAATTTACGGTCTACGAGCAGTACTTC
TRBJ1-1,NA,NA,TRBV5-3,CARSLVKQEAFF,TGTGCCAGAAGCTTGGTGAAACAGGAAGCTTTCTTT
TRBJ1-1,NA,NA,TRBV28,CASSLGQPTEAFF,TGTGCCAGCAGTTTAGGGCAGCCCACTGAAGCTTTCTTT
TRBJ2-3,NA,TRBD2,TRBV14,CASSRSLGLAGGRNTQYF,TGTGCCAGCAGCAGAAGCCTGGGACTAGCGGGCGGTCGGAATACGCAGTATTTT
TRBJ2-5,NA,TRBD1,TRBV27,CASSPNLRGPGKQTQYF,TGTGCCAGCAGTCCCAATCTGAGGGGGCCAGGCAAGCAGACCCAGTACTTC
TRBJ2-5,NA,NA,TRBV7-3,CASSLSGEETQYF,TGTGCCAGCAGCTTAAGCGGCGAAGAGACCCAGTACTTC
TRBJ1-3,once,NA,TRBV19,CASSVQGSGNTIYF,TGTGCCAGTAGTGTACAGGGTTCTGGAAACACCATATATTTT
TRBJ2-7,few,NA,TRBV5-1,CASSFRDSAEQYF,TGCGCCAGCAGCTTCCGGGACTCGGCCGAGCAGTACTTC
TRBJ1-2,NA,NA,TRBV30,CAWRLTANGYTF,TGTGCCTGGAGGCTGACAGCAAATGGCTACACCTTC
TRBJ2-7,NA,TRBD2,TRBV6-4,CASSALAGATYEQYF,TGTGCCAGCAGTGCTCTAGCGGGGGCCACCTACGAGCAGTACTTC
TRBJ2-3,NA,NA,TRBV4-3,CASSLSHINTDTQYF,TGCGCCAGCAGCCTTAGTCATATCAACACAGATACGCAGTATTTT
TRBJ2-7,NA,NA,TRBV19,CASSPSAGATYEQYF,TGTGCCAGTAGTCCATCTGCGGGTGCAACCTACGAGCAGTACTTC
TRBJ2-1,NA,NA,TRBV5-6,CASSLSGDSYNEQFF,TGTGCCAGCAGCCTTAGCGGAGACTCCTACAATGAGCAGTTCTTC
TRBJ2-6,NA,TRBD1,TRBV7-2,CASSLSTGSGANVLTF,TGTGCCAGCAGCTTATCGACAGGGTCTGGGGCCAACGTCCTGACTTTC
TRBJ2-1,NA,TRBD2,TRBV7-2,CASSFPSGIRFF,TGTGCCAGCAGCTTCCCTAGCGGGATCCGGTTCTTC
TRBJ1-1,NA,TRBD1,TRBV30,CAWSRDSKNTEAFF,TGTGCCTGGAGCCGGGACAGCAAGAACACTGAAGCTTTCTTT
TRBJ2-1,NA,TRBD2,TRBV20-1,CSASELAASSYNEQFF,TGCAGTGCTAGTGAACTAGCGGCTAGCTCCTACAATGAGCAGTTCTTC
TRBJ1-6,NA,TRBD1,TRBV18,CASSPRQGENSPLHF,TGTGCCAGCTCACCACGACAGGGGGAGAATTCACCCCTCCACTTT
TRBJ2-2,NA,TRBD2,TRBV7-2,CASSKQASGGAGGELFF,TGTGCCAGCAGCAAACAAGCTAGCGGGGGGGCTGGAGGGGAGCTGTTTTTT
TRBJ1-1,NA,NA,TRBV4-3,CASSQGGGSFEAFF,TGCGCCAGCAGCCAAGGAGGGGGTTCATTTGAAGCTTTCTTT
TRBJ1-1,NA,NA,TRBV30,CAWKYRGSASDKSIF,TGTGCCTGGAAATATAGGGGCTCCGCAAGCGATAAGTCGATCTTT
TRBJ1-1,NA,TRBD1,TRBV10-3,CAISETGGGTEAFF,TGTGCCATCAGTGAGACAGGGGGAGGCACTGAAGCTTTCTTT
TRBJ1-2,NA,TRBD1,TRBV11-2,CASSLEKQGARYGYTF,TGTGCCAGCAGCCTCGAAAAACAGGGGGCTAGATATGGCTACACCTTC
TRBJ2-2,NA,NA,TRBV7-9,CASSSRSPGTGELFF,TGTGCCAGCAGCTCCAGATCCCCGGGGACCGGGGAGCTGTTTTTT
TRBJ2-6,few,NA,TRBV5-1,CASSLQGTGANVLTF,TGCGCCAGCAGCCTACAGGGCACTGGGGCCAACGTCCTGACTTTC
TRBJ1-1,NA,NA,TRBV27,CASSSYRVKNTEAFF,TGTGCCAGCAGTTCGTACAGAGTGAAGAACACTGAAGCTTTCTTT
TRBJ1-5,once,TRBD1,TRBV28,CASSPGQGVNQPQHF,TGTGCCAGCAGCCCGGGACAGGGAGTTAATCAGCCCCAGCATTTT
TRBJ2-1,NA,TRBD2,TRBV19,CASSRSGGQYNEQFF,TGTGCCAGTAGTCGTAGCGGGGGGCAGTACAATGAGCAGTTCTTC
TRBJ1-2,few,NA,TRBV30,CAWTKGAGGYTF,TGTGCCTGGACGAAAGGGGCCGGTGGCTACACCTTC
TRBJ2-4,NA,TRBD2,TRBV18,CASSPVTSATGIQYF,TGTGCCAGCTCACCGGTTACTAGCGCTACAGGCATTCAGTACTTC
TRBJ2-3,NA,TRBD2,TRBV5-5,CASSSRTSAEGTQYF,TGTGCCAGCAGCTCCAGGACTAGCGCCGAGGGTACGCAGTATTTT
TRBJ2-1,NA,TRBD2,TRBV9,CASSVAAGEYNEQFF,TGTGCCAGCAGCGTAGCGGCGGGAGAGTACAATGAGCAGTTCTTC
TRBJ1-1,NA,NA,TRBV7-2,CASSLTENTEAFF,TGTGCCAGCAGCCTGACAGAGAACACTGAAGCTTTCTTT
TRBJ2-7,many,TRBD1,TRBV19,CASTPGTGTHEQYF,TGTGCCAGTACCCCTGGGACAGGTACCCACGAGCAGTACTTC
TRBJ2-6,NA,TRBD1,TRBV4-3,CASSQDLGQRPSSGANVLTF,TGCGCCAGCAGCCAAGATTTGGGACAGCGCCCCAGCTCTGGGGCCAACGTCCTGACTTTC
TRBJ1-3,NA,NA,TRBV30,CAWSAGGAGNTIYF,TGTGCCTGGAGTGCGGGGGGAGCTGGAAACACCATATATTTT